The T cell receptor (beta chain) described here comes from a study of cytomegalovirus exposure and HLA in healthy donors. Study-wide points: TCR beta chains numbering 150 to 200 were designated cytomegalovirus-associated.

Profiled with immunoSEQ multiplex PCR; TCRdb holds only in-frame clones, not every one. The profile shows around 240,000 clones, around 87% of them singletons. Concerning this clone itself: The target antigen is unknown.

V lost 4 bases, J lost 5 bases, and 7 bases stayed unmatched. Per the germline V gene, CDR1 is SGHRS and CDR2 is YFSETQ. The length of the CDR3 is 14 residues. The chain links TRBV5-1 to TRBJ1-1, with 8 bases lining up with TRBD1. The TCR originated in a woman between 18 and 29 years old in good health and CMV-seronegative. The material sequenced was PBMCs. This chain's CDR3 is CASSQGALSTEAFF. Written as DNA, the CDR3 is TGCGCCAGCAGCCAGGGGGCGCTTAGTACTGAAGCTTTCTTT.